This T cell receptor beta chain comes out of a study of blood T cell repertoires in COVID-19. CDR1 MNHEY and CDR2 SVGAGI come from the germline V gene. V shed 4 bases and J shed 7 bases, with 8 bases lying between them. The CDR3 is 12 amino acids. Repertoires were generated with immunoSEQ multiplex PCR, while TCRdb's copy carries only in-frame clones and drops some. The table records 380,000 or so clones, roughly 86% of them present only once. The sample taken for sequencing was PBMCs or T cells enriched from blood (not recorded which). This receptor was taken from a woman in her 40s with acute COVID-19. The rearrangement links TRBV6-5 to TRBJ2-1; a weak D match, TRBD1 (5 bases). The CDR3 coding sequence is TGTGCCAGCAGTTCCAGGGTGAATGAGCAGTTCTTC. Amino acid sequence: CASSSRVNEQFF.